This T cell receptor beta chain stems from a study of CXCR3-negative and CXCR3-positive naive CD8 T cells. Study-wide results and limits: Memory CD8+ cells showed much lower diversity, while both naive subsets were comparably high. Surface CD5 looked about the same in the naive subsets, so the authors worked out TCR strength from TRB CDR3 properties.

Remarks on this clonotype: Its antigen is currently unknown.

Using triplicate sorts, some 300,000 cells were collected each time from every CD8+ T cell subset. Carrying UMI labels, the TRB cDNA libraries were prepared through 5' RACE. TCRdb reprocessed the 5' RACE reads and keeps a single row for each CDR3 protein, giving no DNA. Its table records about 40,000 distinct CDR3 sequences. CDR3 length: 14 residues. Germline V lookup: CDR1 MDHEN, CDR2 SYDVKM. This sequence originates from a human donor in good health. Some clones in this sample may be carry-over from other donors' samples. The V gene is TRBV28, the J gene TRBJ2-7; there is no DNA to check the TCRdb D call of TRBD2. Sequences were obtained from memory CD8+ T cells from blood. The CDR3 is CASSREGGPYEQYF.